Below, 13 T cell receptor beta chains from the same sample are listed, as sequenced in a study of blood T cell repertoires in COVID-19 (dated by TCRdb to the early 2020s). Libraries were prepared through the immunoSEQ multiplex PCR assay. TCRdb provides this immuneACCESS table in a form limited to in-frame rearrangements. Some clones are lacking; in checked studies, under half of them reflect an unresolved V gene, and why the rest are absent is not known. The sample contains around 180,000 clones, 80% of them found a single time. Of the sample, 6.5% falls within the top ten clones. Sequenced material: peripheral blood. Source of these receptors: a man aged 70 or older with active or convalescent COVID-19.

The chain links TRBV7-2 to TRBJ2-3; 16 bases agree with TRBD2. The junction had 8 bases not matched to a gene; V was cut back by 5 bases and J by 0 bases. This CDR3 has 19 residues. Per germline, CDR1 SGHTA and CDR2 FQGNSA. CDR3 protein: CASSMGLAGGRFSTDTQYF. In DNA, the CDR3 is TGTGCCAGCAGCATGGGACTAGCGGGGGGGCGGTTCAGCACAGATACGCAGTATTTT.

With regard to this clone: Different DNA sequences within this sample yield the same CDR3. The V and J genes are TRBV6-5 and TRBJ1-1; D may be TRBD1 (5 bases). Trimming pared 3 bases from V and 3 bases from J, leaving 8 bases between. The germline V gene encodes CDR1 MNHEY and CDR2 SVGAGI. The CDR3 is 13 residues long. In DNA, the CDR3 is TGTGCCAGCAGTTATCAGGGTTACACTGAAGCTTTCTTT. Protein: CASSYQGYTEAFF.

The V call is TRBV6-1, the J call TRBJ2-7, with 7 bases aligning to TRBD1. Per germline, CDR1 MNHNS and CDR2 SASEGT. V gave up 1 base and J gave up 5 bases; unmatched junction bases: 5. This CDR3 is 14 amino acids long. CDR3 bases: TGTGCCAGCAGTGAAGGAGGAGACAGGGACGAGCAGTACTTC. Translation gives CASSEGGDRDEQYF.

This sequence joins TRBV6-1 and TRBJ1-5; no reliable D call. With 2 bases removed from V and 5 bases from J, the gap between germline ends came to 10 bases. The CDR3 sequence is 14 residues long. The germline V gene has CDR1 MNHNS and CDR2 SASEGT. The CDR3 coding sequence is TGTGCCAGCAGTGAAAACAGCCCTCATCAGCCCCAGCATTTT. This encodes CASSENSPHQPQHF.

CDR3 sequence (DNA): TGTGCCAGCAGGTATGACAGGGGCGCTAACTATGGCTACACCTTC. It translates to CASRYDRGANYGYTF. This chain joins TRBV5-5 and TRBJ1-2, with 8 bases identical to TRBD1. This CDR3 is 15 amino acids long. V lost 5 bases to trimming and J lost 0 bases; unmatched junction nucleotides: 6. CDR1 and CDR2 (germline): SGHKS, YYEKEE (reference sequence).

This chain links TRBV7-9 with TRBJ2-5, with 10 bases matching TRBD1. Trimming removed 4 bases from V and 10 bases from J; junction bases left unmatched: 12. The germline V gene has CDR1 SEHNR and CDR2 FQNEAQ (reference sequence). The CDR3 has 15 amino acids. The chain's CDR3 is CASSSSGTGARDQYF. The CDR3 DNA reads TGTGCCAGCAGCTCGTCCGGGACAGGGGCCCGGGACCAGTACTTC.

V usage is TRBV7-9 and J usage is TRBJ1-1; D unclear. The CDR3 runs 14 residues. CDR1 is SEHNR and CDR2 is FQNEAQ in the germline V gene (reference sequence). V was pared by 5 bases and J by 6 bases, with 16 bases between. CDR3: CASSPSVGRPEAFF. For the CDR3, the DNA is TGTGCCAGCAGCCCTTCGGTCGGTCGCCCTGAAGCTTTCTTT.

The chain recombines TRBV9 with TRBJ1-2; TRBD1 might be the D (6 bases). This CDR3 is built from 15 residues. Trimming removed 0 bases from V and 6 bases from J, with 15 bases in between. The germline CDR1 and CDR2 sequences are SGDLS and YYNGEE. The CDR3 loop reads CASSVGTPTGHGYTF. The CDR3, as DNA: TGTGCCAGCAGCGTAGGGACCCCGACAGGTCATGGCTACACCTTC. The whole variable domain, filled in from reference TRBV9 and TRBJ1-2, reads DSGVTQTPKHLITATGQRVTLRCSPRSGDLSVYWYQQSLDQGLQFLIQYYNGEERAKGNILERFSAQQFPDLHSELNLSSLELGDSALYFCASSVGTPTGHGYTFGSGTRLTVV.

The chain combines TRBV11-2 with TRBJ2-7; 8 positions agree with TRBD1. Germline loops: CDR1 SGHAT, CDR2 FQNNGV. The CDR3 sequence is 17 residues long. With 5 bases clipped from V and 4 bases from J, the junction kept 16 bases outside the gene matches. For the CDR3, the DNA is TGTGCCAGCAGCACGCGTCCTGGCCAGGGGGCTGGATACGAGCAGTACTTC. Protein sequence: CASSTRPGQGAGYEQYF.

The V and J genes are TRBV5-1 and TRBJ1-2; 11 nucleotides line up with TRBD1. The V segment lost 4 bases and the J segment 8 bases; nucleotides outside the gene matches: 7. The germline V gene encodes CDR1 SGHRS and CDR2 YFSETQ. The CDR3 runs to 14 residues. Written as DNA, the CDR3 is TGCGCCAGCAGCACCGGACAGGGGGCTAAAGGCTACACCTTC. This encodes CASSTGQGAKGYTF.

This clone was observed a few times. This chain uses TRBV5-1 with TRBJ2-6; a weak D match, TRBD1 (5 bases). CDR1 and CDR2 from the germline V gene are SGHRS and YFSETQ. Trimming removed 4 bases from V and 0 bases from J, with 11 bases in between. This CDR3 has 16 amino acids. In DNA, the CDR3 is TGCGCCAGCAGCCCGGAAAGGGGCTCTGGGGCCAACGTCCTGACTTTC. As protein: CASSPERGSGANVLTF.

The chain couples TRBV7-9 to TRBJ2-5; 10 nucleotides align to TRBD2. Trimming took 4 bases from V and 2 from J; bases not matched to a gene: 7. The CDR3 runs to 16 residues. Germline assignment: CDR1 SEHNR and CDR2 FQNEAQ (reference sequence). This CDR3 reads CASSSSTSGVQETQYF. CDR3 in DNA: TGTGCCAGCAGCTCCTCCACTAGCGGGGTTCAAGAGACCCAGTACTTC.

The V call is TRBV19, the J call TRBJ1-1; no definite D call. V lost 3 bases, J lost 3 bases, and 14 bases lay in between. The CDR3 is 15 amino acids. In germline, CDR1 is LNHDA, CDR2 SQIVND (reference sequence). In DNA form, the CDR3 reads TGTGCCAGTAGTATTCCCCGTGAGGGTTACACTGAAGCTTTCTTT. Encoded protein: CASSIPREGYTEAFF.